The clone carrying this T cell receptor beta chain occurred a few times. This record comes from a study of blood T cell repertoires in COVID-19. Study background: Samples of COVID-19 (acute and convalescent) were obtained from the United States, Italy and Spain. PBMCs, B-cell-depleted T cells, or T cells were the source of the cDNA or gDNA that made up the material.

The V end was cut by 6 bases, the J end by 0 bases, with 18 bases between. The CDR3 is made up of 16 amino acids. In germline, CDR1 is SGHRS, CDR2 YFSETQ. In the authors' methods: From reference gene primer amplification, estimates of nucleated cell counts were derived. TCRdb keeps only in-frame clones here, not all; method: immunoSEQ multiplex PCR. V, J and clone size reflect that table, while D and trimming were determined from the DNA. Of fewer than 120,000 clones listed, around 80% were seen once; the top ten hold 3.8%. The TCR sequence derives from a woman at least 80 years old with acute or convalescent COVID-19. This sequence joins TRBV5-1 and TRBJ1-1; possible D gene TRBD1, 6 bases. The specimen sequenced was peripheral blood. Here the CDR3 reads CASKPQGRFMNTEAFF. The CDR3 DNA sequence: TGCGCCAGCAAACCCCAGGGGAGATTCATGAACACTGAAGCTTTCTTT.